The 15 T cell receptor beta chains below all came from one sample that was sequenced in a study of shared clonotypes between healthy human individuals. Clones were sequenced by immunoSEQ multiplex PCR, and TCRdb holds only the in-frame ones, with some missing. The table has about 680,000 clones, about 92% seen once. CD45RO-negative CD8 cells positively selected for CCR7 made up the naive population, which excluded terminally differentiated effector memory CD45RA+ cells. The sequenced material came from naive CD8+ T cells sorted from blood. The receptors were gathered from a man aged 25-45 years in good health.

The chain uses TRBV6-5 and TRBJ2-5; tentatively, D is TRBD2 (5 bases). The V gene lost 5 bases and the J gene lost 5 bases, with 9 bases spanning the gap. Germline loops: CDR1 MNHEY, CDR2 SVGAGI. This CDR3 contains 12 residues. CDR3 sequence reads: CASSRGLETQYF. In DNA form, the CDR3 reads TGTGCCAGCAGTCGAGGGTTGGAGACCCAGTACTTC.

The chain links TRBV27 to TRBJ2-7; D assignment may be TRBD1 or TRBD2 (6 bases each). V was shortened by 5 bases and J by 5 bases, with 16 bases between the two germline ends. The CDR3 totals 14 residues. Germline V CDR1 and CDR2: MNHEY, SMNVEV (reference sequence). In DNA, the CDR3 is TGTGCCAGCAGTAATCTAGGGGGGCTGGACGAGCAGTACTTC. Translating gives CASSNLGGLDEQYF.

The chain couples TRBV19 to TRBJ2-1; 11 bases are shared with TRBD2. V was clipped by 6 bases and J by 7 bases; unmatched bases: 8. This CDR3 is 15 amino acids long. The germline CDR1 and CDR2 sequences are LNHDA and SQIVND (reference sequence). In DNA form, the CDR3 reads TGTGCCAGTAGACAACTAGCGGGAGTAGGAAATGAGCAGTTCTTC. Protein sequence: CASRQLAGVGNEQFF.

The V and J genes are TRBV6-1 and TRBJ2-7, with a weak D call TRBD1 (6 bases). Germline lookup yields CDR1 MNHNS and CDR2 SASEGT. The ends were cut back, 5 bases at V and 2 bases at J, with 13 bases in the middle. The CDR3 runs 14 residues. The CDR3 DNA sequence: TGTGCCAGCAGTCACCGGGACACTACCTACGAGCAGTACTTC. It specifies CASSHRDTTYEQYF.

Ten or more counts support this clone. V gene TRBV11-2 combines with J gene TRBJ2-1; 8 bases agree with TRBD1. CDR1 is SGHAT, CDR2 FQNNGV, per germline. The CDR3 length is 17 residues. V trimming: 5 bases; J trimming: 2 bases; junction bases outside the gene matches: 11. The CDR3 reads CASSPYPTGGTYNEQFF. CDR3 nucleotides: TGTGCCAGCAGCCCTTACCCAACAGGGGGGACCTACAATGAGCAGTTCTTC.

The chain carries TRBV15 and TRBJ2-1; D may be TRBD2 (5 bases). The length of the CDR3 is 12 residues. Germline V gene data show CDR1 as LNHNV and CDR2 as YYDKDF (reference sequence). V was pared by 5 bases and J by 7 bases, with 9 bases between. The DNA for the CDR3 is TGTGCCACCAGCGAAATAGCGAATGAGCAGTTCTTC. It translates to CATSEIANEQFF. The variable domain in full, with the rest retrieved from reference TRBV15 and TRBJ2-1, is DAMVIQNPRYQVTQFGKPVTLSCSQTLNHNVMYWYQQKSSQAPKLLFHYYDKDFNNEADTPDNFQSRRPNTSFCFLDIRSPGLGDTAMYLCATSEIANEQFFGPGTRLTVL.

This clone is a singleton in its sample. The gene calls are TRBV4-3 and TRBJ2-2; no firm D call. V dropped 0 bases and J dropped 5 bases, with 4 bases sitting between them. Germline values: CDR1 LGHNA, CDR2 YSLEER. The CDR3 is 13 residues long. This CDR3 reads CASSQDSTGELFF. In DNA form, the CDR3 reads TGCGCCAGCAGCCAAGATAGTACCGGGGAGCTGTTTTTT.

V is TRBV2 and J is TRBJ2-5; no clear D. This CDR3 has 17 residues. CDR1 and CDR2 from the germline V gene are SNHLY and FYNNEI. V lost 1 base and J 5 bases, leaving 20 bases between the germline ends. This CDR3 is CASSEGFAQLIRETQYF. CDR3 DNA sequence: TGTGCCAGCAGTGAAGGTTTTGCTCAACTCATAAGGGAGACCCAGTACTTC.

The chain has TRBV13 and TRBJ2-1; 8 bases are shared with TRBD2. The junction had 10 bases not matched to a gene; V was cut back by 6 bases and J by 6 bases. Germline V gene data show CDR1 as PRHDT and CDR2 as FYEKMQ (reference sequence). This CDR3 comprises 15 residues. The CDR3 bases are TGTGCCAGCAGACCGGCTAGCGGGTACCTCAATGAGCAGTTCTTC. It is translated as CASRPASGYLNEQFF.

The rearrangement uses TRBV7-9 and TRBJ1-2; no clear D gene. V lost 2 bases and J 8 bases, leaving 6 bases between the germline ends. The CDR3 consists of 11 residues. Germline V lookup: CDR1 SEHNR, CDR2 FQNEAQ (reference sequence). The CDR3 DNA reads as TGTGCCAGCAGCTTATGGTGGGGCTACACCTTC. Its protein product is CASSLWWGYTF.

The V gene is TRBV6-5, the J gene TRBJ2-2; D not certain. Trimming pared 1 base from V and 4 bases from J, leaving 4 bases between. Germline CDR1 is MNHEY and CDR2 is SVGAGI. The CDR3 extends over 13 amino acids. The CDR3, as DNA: TGTGCCAGCAGTTACTTGGGCACCGGGGAGCTGTTTTTT. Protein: CASSYLGTGELFF.

DNA of the CDR3: TGTGCCAGCGCACTTCGGGGGGCCTTCTACGAGCAGTACTTC. Translated: CASALRGAFYEQYF. The gene calls are TRBV28 and TRBJ2-7; possible D gene TRBD2, 7 bases. This CDR3 comprises 14 residues. Germline V gene data show CDR1 as MDHEN and CDR2 as SYDVKM. V gave up 8 bases and J gave up 3 bases, with 17 bases separating them.

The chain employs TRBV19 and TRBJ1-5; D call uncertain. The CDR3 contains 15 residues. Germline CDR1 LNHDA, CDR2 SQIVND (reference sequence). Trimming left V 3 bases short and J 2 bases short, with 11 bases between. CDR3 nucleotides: TGTGCCAGTAGTATTTTCGAGCTTGGCAATCAGCCCCAGCATTTT. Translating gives CASSIFELGNQPQHF.

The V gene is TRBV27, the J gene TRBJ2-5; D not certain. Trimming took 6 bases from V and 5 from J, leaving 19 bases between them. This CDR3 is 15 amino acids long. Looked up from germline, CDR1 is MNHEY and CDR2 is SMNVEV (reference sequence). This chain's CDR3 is CASSPRKADRETQYF. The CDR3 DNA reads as TGTGCCAGCAGCCCCCGCAAGGCCGACCGTGAGACCCAGTACTTC.

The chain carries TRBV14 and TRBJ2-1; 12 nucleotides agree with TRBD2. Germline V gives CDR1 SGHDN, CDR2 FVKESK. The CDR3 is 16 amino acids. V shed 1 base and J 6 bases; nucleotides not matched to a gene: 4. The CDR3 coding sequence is TGTGCCAGCAGCCAAGTGGGGACTAGCGGGTTCAATGAGCAGTTCTTC. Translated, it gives CASSQVGTSGFNEQFF.